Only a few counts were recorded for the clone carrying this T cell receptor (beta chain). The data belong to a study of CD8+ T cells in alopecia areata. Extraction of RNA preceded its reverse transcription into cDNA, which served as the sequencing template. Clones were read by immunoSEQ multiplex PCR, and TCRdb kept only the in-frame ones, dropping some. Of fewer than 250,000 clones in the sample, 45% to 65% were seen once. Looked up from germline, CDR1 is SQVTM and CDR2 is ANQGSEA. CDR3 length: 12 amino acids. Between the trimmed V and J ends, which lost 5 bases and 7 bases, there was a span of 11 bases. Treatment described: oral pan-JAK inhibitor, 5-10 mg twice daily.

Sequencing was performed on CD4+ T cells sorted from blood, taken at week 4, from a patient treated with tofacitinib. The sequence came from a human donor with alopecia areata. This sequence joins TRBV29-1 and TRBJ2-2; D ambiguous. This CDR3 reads CSVRLMGGELFF. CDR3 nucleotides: TGCAGCGTTCGGCTGATGGGCGGGGAGCTGTTTTTT.